Below are 9 T cell receptor beta chains sequenced from a single sample in a study of STAT5B mutations in CD4+ large granular lymphocyte leukemia. This table comes from immunoSEQ multiplex PCR, and its TCRdb copy is limited to in-frame clones, with some not included. Counted here are tens of thousands of clones, 69% occurring once; the ten biggest clones make up 2.5% to 3%. The sequencing input was CD4+ T cells from blood buffy coats. The receptors were gathered from a human donor in good health.

The chain recombines TRBV7-3 with TRBJ1-6, with TRBD1 matching over 9 bases. V gave up 0 bases and J gave up 8 bases; unmatched junction bases: 2. Germline V CDR1 and CDR2: SGHTA, FQGTGA. The CDR3 is made up of 15 amino acids. The CDR3 sequence is CASSLTGTGHSPLHF. The CDR3 DNA sequence: TGTGCCAGCAGCTTAACAGGGACAGGGCATTCACCCCTCCACTTT.

The chain links TRBV9 to TRBJ1-2; D is possibly TRBD1 (5 bases). Germline V CDR1 and CDR2: SGDLS, YYNGEE. V was trimmed by 1 base and J by 6 bases, leaving 19 bases between them. CDR3 length equals 16 residues. The CDR3 DNA sequence: TGTGCCAGCAGCGTAATTCCCTCTACAGGAATGCATGGCTACACCTTC. Translation gives CASSVIPSTGMHGYTF.

The gene calls are TRBV5-1 and TRBJ2-5; 11 bases align to TRBD2. With V trimmed by 4 bases and J by 2 bases, 4 bases remained unmatched. There are 15 residues in the CDR3. Looked up from germline, CDR1 is SGHRS and CDR2 is YFSETQ. As DNA, the CDR3 is TGCGCCAGCAGCCTACTAGCGGGGGAACAAGAGACCCAGTACTTC. It specifies CASSLLAGEQETQYF.

The chain recombines TRBV2 with TRBJ1-1, with TRBD1 matching 8 bases. J gave up 5 bases and V 6 bases, and 8 bases lay outside the gene matches. CDR1 and CDR2 from the germline V gene are SNHLY and FYNNEI. CDR3 size: 14 residues. The CDR3 coding sequence is TGTGCCAGCAGATCGCAGGGGGCCTGGACTGAAGCTTTCTTT. This sequence encodes CASRSQGAWTEAFF.

The chain has TRBV6-5 and TRBJ1-4; 9 bases are a match to TRBD1. Germline V gene lookup returns CDR1 MNHEY and CDR2 SVGAGI. There are 15 residues in the CDR3. With V trimmed by 11 bases and J by 2 bases, 9 bases remained unmatched. The CDR3 DNA follows: TGTGCCGCCGGGACAGGGATATCCACTAATGAAAAACTGTTTTTT. Encoded protein: CAAGTGISTNEKLFF.

This clone turned up a few times. J is TRBJ2-1 and V is TRBV9; weak D call: TRBD2 (7 bases). This CDR3 spans 16 amino acids. Trimming removed 4 bases from V and 6 bases from J, with 20 bases in between. CDR1 is SGDLS, CDR2 YYNGEE, per germline. Here the CDR3 reads CASSPQGRGALNEQFF. The CDR3 nucleotides read TGTGCCAGCAGCCCCCAGGGGAGGGGAGCCCTCAATGAGCAGTTCTTC.

The chain joins TRBV7-2 to TRBJ2-5; 11 bases fit TRBD1. Germline CDR1 is SGHTA and CDR2 is FQGNSA. CDR3 size: 13 residues. The J segment lost 5 bases and the V segment lost 5 bases, leaving 1 base of the junction unmatched. CDR3 sequence: CASSRDRGETQYF. The CDR3 nucleotides read TGTGCCAGCAGCCGGGACAGGGGGGAGACCCAGTACTTC.

This sequence joins TRBV5-1 and TRBJ2-7; D is unresolved. The germline gives CDR1 SGHRS, CDR2 YFSETQ. The CDR3 has 13 amino acids. V was clipped by 0 bases and J by 6 bases, with 10 bases between them. CDR3 sequence reads: CASSLGSAIEQYF. The CDR3 nucleotides are TGCGCCAGCAGCTTGGGCTCTGCCATCGAGCAGTACTTC.

J is TRBJ2-7 and V is TRBV9; either TRBD1 or TRBD2 may supply D (5 bases each). The CDR3 is made up of 16 amino acids. Germline V CDR1 and CDR2: SGDLS, YYNGEE. V was pared by 2 bases and J by 2 bases, with 17 bases between. CDR3 amino acids: CASSVGEGIGPYEQYF. For the CDR3, the DNA is TGTGCCAGCAGCGTGGGTGAGGGGATCGGTCCCTACGAGCAGTACTTC.